This TCR beta chain originates from a study of T cells expressing NK-cell markers. The study, taken as a whole, reports: In a group of 5 or 6 donors, dominant NKG2C+ clonotypes represented roughly 1.0-8% of CD8+ T cells. These same clonotypes (in several donors) also led the CD3+CD56-NKG2C+ fraction. The study did not resolve the HCMV specificity of expanded NKG2C+ T cell clones.

The CDR3 totals 19 residues. Germline values: CDR1 MGHRA, CDR2 YSYEKL. Turning to this clonotype: As yet, its antigen is unknown.

It was by 5'RACE template switching with UMIs that TCR beta cDNA was made. One entry per CDR3 protein, without DNA, is what TCRdb gives after re-calling the 5' RACE reads. The sample data list 200,000 to 300,000 distinct CDR3 sequences. The sequence was obtained from a woman between 18 and 75 years old in good health. V gene TRBV4-1 combines with J gene TRBJ2-6. Sequenced: blood T cells: a sorted CD56 or NKG2C T cell subset, CD4+ or CD8+ T cells, or bulk PBMC T cells (not recorded which). The CDR3 sequence: CASSPASQAYRSGANVLTF.